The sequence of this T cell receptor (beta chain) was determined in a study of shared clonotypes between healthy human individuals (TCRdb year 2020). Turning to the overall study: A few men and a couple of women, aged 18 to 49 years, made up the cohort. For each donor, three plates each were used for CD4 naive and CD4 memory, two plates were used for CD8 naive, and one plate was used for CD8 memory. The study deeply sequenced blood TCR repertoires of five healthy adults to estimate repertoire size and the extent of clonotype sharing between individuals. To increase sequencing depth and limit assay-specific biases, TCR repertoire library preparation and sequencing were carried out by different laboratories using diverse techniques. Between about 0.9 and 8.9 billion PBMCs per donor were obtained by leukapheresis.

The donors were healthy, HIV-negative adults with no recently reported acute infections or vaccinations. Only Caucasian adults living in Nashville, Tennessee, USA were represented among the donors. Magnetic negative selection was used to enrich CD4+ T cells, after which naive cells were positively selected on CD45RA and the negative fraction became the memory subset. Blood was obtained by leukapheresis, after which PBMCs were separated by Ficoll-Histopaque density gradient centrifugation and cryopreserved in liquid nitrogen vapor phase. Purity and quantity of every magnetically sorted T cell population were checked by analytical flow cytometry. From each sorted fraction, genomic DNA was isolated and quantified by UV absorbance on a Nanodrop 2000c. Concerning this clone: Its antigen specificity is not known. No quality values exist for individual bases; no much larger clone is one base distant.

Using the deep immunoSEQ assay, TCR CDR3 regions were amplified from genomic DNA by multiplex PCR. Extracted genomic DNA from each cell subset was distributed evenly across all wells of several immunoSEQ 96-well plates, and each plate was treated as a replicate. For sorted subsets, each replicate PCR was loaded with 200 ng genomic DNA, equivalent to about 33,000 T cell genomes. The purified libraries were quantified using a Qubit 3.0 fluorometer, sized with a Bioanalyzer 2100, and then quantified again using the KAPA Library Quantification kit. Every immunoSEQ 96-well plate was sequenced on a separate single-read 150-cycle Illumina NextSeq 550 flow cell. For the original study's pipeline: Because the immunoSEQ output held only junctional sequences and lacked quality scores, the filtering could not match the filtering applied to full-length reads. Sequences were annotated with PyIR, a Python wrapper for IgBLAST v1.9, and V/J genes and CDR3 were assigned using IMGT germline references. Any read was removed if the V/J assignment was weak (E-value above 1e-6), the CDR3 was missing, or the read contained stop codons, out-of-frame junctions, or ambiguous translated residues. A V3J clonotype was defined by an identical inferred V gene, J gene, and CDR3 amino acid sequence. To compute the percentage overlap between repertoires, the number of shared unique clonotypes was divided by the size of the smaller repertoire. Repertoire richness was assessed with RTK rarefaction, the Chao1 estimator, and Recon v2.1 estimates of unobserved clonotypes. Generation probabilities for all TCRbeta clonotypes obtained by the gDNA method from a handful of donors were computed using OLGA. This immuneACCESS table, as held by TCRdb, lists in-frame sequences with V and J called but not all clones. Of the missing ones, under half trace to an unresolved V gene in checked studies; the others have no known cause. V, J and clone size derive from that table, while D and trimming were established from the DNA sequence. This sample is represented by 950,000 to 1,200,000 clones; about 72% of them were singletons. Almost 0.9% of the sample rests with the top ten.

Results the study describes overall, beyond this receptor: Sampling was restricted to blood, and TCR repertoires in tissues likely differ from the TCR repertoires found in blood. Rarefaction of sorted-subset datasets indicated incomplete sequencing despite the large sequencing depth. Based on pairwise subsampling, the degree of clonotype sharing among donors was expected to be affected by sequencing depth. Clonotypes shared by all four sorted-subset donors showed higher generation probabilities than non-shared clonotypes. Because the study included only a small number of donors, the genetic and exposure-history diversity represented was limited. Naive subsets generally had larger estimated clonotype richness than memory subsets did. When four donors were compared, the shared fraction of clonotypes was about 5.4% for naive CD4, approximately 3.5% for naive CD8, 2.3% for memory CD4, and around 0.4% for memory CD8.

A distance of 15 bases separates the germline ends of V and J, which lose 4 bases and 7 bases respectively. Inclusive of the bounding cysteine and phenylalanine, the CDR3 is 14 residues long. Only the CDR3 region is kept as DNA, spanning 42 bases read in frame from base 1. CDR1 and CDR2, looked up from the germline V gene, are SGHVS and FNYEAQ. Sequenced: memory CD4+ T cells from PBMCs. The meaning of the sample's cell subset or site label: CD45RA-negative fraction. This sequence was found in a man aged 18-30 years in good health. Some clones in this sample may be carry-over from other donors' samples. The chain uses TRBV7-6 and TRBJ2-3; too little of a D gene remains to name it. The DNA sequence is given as TGTGCCAGCAGCTCCCTCCGCGGTTCTTATACGCAGTATTTT. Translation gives CASSSLRGSYTQYF.